The clone carrying this TCR beta chain showed up just once. Its antigen is unknown. This entry belongs to a study of post-analysis software for immune sequencing data. About the study: Secondary progressive, relapsing-remitting and progressive-relapsing multiple sclerosis were among the included disease courses. Study findings and constraints: In multiple sclerosis, normalized Chao1 diversity was significantly below that of controls. Samples made in the same batch grouped tightly together by F measure. Relative to controls, patients had several TRBV segments at higher frequency, with TRBV5-6, TRBV5-1 and TRBV20-1 among these.

The length of the CDR3 is 12 residues. Germline V gene data show CDR1 as MNHEY and CDR2 as SVGEGT. J gave up 5 bases and V 6 bases, and 2 bases lay outside the gene matches. Unique-molecular-identifier-tagged TCR beta cDNA libraries were used. MiXCR was run by TCRdb on the PCR reads, yielding one entry per CDR3 protein. The table has roughly 870,000 distinct CDR3 sequences, roughly 50% seen once. The clonotype comes from a girl aged 10 to 17 with multiple sclerosis. Sequenced input: blood. The chain joins TRBV6-2 or TRBV6-3 to TRBJ2-5, with 8 bases that match TRBD1. The CDR3 region has the DNA TGTGCCAGCAGGGACAGGGCCGAGACCCAGTACTTC. This sequence encodes CASRDRAETQYF.